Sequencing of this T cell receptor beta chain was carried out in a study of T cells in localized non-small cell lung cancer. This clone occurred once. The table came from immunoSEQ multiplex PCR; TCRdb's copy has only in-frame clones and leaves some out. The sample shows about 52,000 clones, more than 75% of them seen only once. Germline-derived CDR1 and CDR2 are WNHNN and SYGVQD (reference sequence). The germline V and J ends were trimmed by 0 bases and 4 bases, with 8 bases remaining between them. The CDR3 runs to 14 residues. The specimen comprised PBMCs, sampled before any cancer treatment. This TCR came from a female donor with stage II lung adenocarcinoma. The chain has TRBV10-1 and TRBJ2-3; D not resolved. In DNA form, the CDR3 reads TGCGCCAGCAGTGAGTCGCCGGGTTCAGATACGCAGTATTTT. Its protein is CASSESPGSDTQYF.